This entry describes one TCR beta chain. Profiling relied on immunoSEQ multiplex PCR, and the TCRdb table lists in-frame clones only, not all of them. The data hold about 100,000 clones, with about 88% observed a single time. The sample is drawn from a study of control samples from healthy donors and cancer patients. The sample was blood. This receptor was obtained from a woman aged 50 to 60 in good health.

CDR3 coding DNA: TGTGCCAGCAGTTACAGTACAGGGGAGCTGTTTTTT. It encodes CASSYSTGELFF. This chain links TRBV6-6 with TRBJ2-2, with no clear D. Germline assignment: CDR1 MNHNY and CDR2 SVGAGI (reference sequence). The germline V and J ends were trimmed by 2 bases and 8 bases, with 6 bases remaining between them. CDR3 size: 12 residues.